This entry is about one T cell receptor (beta chain). What it binds is unknown. The data belong to a study of cytomegalovirus exposure and HLA in healthy donors. Primers included in the PCR were 60 Vbeta and 13 Jbeta primers. Profiled with immunoSEQ multiplex PCR; TCRdb holds only in-frame clones, not every one. This table lists approximately 120,000 clones. Whole-study results and caveats: In a later analysis, most CMV-associated TCR beta chains appeared HLA-restricted. Reportedly, HLA-A and HLA-B alleles of most subjects were accurately predicted from TCR beta.

Material: PBMCs. This sequence was found in a woman aged 60-75 years in good health and CMV-seronegative.

CDR3 sequence reads: CASTRLGTGMNGYTF. CDR3 nucleotides: TGTGCCAGCACGCGGTTAGGGACAGGGATGAATGGCTACACCTTC. The chain links TRBV28 to TRBJ1-2; 9 bases fit TRBD1. Germline V CDR1 and CDR2: MDHEN, SYDVKM. Trimming took 7 bases from V and 6 from J; bases not matched to a gene: 12. The CDR3 runs to 15 residues.